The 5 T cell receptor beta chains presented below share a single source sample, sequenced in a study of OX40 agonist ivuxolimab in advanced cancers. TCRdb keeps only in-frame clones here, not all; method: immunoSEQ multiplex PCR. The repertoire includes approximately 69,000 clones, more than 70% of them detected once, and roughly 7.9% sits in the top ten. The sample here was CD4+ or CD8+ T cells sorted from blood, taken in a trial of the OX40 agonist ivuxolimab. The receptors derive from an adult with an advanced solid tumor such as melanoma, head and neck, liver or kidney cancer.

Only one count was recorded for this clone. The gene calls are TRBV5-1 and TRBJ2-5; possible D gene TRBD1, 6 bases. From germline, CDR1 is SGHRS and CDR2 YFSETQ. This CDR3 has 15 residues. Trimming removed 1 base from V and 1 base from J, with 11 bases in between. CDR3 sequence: CASSLTGQAQETQYF. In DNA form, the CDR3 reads TGCGCCAGCAGCTTGACAGGGCAGGCCCAAGAGACCCAGTACTTC.

CDR3 DNA sequence: TGTGCCAGCAGCCCGATCGGGACCCCCTTAGAGACCCAGTACTTC. It yields the protein CASSPIGTPLETQYF. V usage is TRBV5-4 and J usage is TRBJ2-5; D tentatively reads TRBD1 or TRBD2 (5 bases each). Trimming took off 4 bases at V and 4 bases at J, with 17 bases between the two ends. The germline V gene encodes CDR1 SGHNT and CDR2 YYREEE (reference sequence). The CDR3 extends over 15 amino acids. The full variable domain, completed using reference TRBV5-4 and TRBJ2-5, is ETGVTQSPTHLIKTRGQQVTLRCSSQSGHNTVSWYQQALGQGPQFIFQYYREEENGRGNFPPRFSGLQFPNYSSELNVNALELDDSALYLCASSPIGTPLETQYFGPGTRLLVL.

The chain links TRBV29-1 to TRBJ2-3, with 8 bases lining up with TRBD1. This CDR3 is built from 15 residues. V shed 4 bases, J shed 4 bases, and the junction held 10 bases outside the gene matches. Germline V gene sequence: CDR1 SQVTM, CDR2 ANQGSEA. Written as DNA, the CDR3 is TGCAGCGTTGTTGGTTCCAGGGGGCTGGCAGATACGCAGTATTTT. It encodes CSVVGSRGLADTQYF.

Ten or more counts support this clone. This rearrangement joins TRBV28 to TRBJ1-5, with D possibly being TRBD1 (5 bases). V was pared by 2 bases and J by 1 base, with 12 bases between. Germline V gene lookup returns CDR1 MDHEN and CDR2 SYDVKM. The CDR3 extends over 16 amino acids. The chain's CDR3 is CASSLNRQISNQPQHF. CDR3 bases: TGTGCCAGCAGTTTAAACCGACAGATAAGCAATCAGCCCCAGCATTTT.

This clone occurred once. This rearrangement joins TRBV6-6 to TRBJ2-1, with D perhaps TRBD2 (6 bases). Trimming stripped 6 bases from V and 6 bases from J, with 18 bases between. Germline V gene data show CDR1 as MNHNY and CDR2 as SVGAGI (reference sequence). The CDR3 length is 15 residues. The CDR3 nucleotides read TGTGCCAGCAGGACCCGGAAGGGAGGAGGCAATGAGCAGTTCTTC. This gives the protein CASRTRKGGGNEQFF.